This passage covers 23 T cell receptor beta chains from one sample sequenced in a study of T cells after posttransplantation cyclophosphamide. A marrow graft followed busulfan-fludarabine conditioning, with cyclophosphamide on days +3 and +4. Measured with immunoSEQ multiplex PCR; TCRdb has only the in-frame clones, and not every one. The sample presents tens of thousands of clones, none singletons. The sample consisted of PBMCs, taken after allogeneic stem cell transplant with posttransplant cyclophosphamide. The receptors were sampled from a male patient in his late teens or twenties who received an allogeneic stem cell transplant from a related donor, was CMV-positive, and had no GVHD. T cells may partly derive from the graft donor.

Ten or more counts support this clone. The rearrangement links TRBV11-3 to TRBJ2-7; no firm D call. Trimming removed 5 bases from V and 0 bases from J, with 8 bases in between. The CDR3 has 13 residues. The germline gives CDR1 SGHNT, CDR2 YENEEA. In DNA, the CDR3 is TGTGCCAGCAGCCTCAGGCTCTCCTACGAGCAGTACTTC. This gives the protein CASSLRLSYEQYF.

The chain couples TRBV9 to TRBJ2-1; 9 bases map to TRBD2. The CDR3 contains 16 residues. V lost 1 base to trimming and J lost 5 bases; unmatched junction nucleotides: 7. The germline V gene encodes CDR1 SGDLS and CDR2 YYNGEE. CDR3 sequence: CASSVRSRLADNEQFF. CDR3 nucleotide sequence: TGTGCCAGCAGCGTAAGAAGTAGACTAGCGGACAATGAGCAGTTCTTC. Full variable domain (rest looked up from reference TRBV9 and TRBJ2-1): DSGVTQTPKHLITATGQRVTLRCSPRSGDLSVYWYQQSLDQGLQFLIQYYNGEERAKGNILERFSAQQFPDLHSELNLSSLELGDSALYFCASSVRSRLADNEQFFGPGTRLTVL.

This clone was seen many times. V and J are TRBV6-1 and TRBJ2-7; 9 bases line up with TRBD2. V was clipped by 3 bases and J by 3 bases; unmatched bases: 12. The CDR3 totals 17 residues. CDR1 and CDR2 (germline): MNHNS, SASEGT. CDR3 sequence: CASSDTGRREGHYEQYF. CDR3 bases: TGTGCCAGCAGTGATACAGGGAGGCGGGAGGGCCACTACGAGCAGTACTTC.

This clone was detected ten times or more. CDR3 sequence reads: CASSATGTGRNEQFF. CDR3 bases: TGTGCCAGCAGCGCCACCGGGACAGGGCGCAATGAGCAGTTCTTC. The gene calls are TRBV13 and TRBJ2-1; 9 positions match TRBD1. V shed 5 bases and J 6 bases; nucleotides not matched to a gene: 8. This CDR3 region has 15 residues. Per the germline V gene, CDR1 is PRHDT and CDR2 is FYEKMQ (reference sequence).

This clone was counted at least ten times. CDR3 loop: CASSLTLRGTQYF. CDR3 nucleotide sequence: TGTGCCAGCAGCTTAACGTTAAGGGGGACCCAGTACTTC. This chain links TRBV7-3 with TRBJ2-5, with D possibly matching TRBD1 (5 bases). The germline gives CDR1 SGHTA, CDR2 FQGTGA. The CDR3 is 13 residues long. The V gene lost 0 bases and the J gene lost 7 bases, with 9 bases spanning the gap.

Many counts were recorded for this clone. CDR3 sequence: CASSLRGRDYGYTF. The DNA for the CDR3 is TGTGCCAGCAGTTTAAGGGGGCGCGACTATGGCTACACCTTC. V and J are TRBV27 and TRBJ1-2; TRBD1 matches 7 bases. The CDR3 length is 14 residues. Germline CDR1 reads MNHEY; CDR2 reads SMNVEV (reference sequence). J lost 3 bases, V lost 2 bases, and 3 bases had no gene match.

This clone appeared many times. The DNA for the CDR3 is TGTGCCAGCAGCGTCTATAGACCCGGACTACTCACAGATACGCAGTATTTT. It codes for CASSVYRPGLLTDTQYF. This chain uses TRBV7-3 with TRBJ2-3; D perhaps matches TRBD2 (6 bases). Germline V CDR1 and CDR2: SGHTA, FQGTGA. The V and J ends lost 5 bases and 2 bases respectively, with 20 bases between them. This CDR3 comprises 17 residues. Supplemented by reference TRBV7-3 and TRBJ2-3, the full variable domain reads GAGVSQTPSNKVTEKGKYVELRCDPISGHTALYWYRQSLGQGPEFLIYFQGTGAADDSGLPNDRFFAVRPEGSVSTLKIQRTERGDSAVYLCASSVYRPGLLTDTQYFGPGTRLTVL.

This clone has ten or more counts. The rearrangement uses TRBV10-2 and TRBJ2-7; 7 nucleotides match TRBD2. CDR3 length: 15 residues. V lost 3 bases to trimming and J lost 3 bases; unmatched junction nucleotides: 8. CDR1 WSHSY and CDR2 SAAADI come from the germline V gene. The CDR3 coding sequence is TGCGCCAGCAGTGATATAAGAGGGGAGGGCTACGAGCAGTACTTC. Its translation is CASSDIRGEGYEQYF.

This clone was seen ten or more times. The CDR3, as DNA: TGTGCCAGCAGATTTACCGGGACAGGGACCTACGAGCAGTACTTC. It translates to CASRFTGTGTYEQYF. The chain employs TRBV28 and TRBJ2-7; 9 bases align to TRBD1. CDR1 and CDR2 from the germline V gene are MDHEN and SYDVKM. This CDR3 is 15 amino acids long. The V segment lost 6 bases and the J segment 2 bases; nucleotides outside the gene matches: 8.

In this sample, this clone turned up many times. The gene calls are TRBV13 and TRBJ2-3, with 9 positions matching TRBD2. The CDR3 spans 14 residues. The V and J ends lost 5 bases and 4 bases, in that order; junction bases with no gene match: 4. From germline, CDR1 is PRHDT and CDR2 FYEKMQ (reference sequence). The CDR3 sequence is CASSPGLASDTQYF. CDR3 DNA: TGTGCCAGCAGCCCTGGACTAGCGTCAGATACGCAGTATTTT.

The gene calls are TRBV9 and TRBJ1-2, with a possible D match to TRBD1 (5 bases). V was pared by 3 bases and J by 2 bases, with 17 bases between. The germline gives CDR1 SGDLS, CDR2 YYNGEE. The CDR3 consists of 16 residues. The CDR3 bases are TGTGCCAGCAGCGCTACCCCGACGGGACTGAACTATGGCTACACCTTC. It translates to CASSATPTGLNYGYTF. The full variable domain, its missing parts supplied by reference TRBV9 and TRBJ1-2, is DSGVTQTPKHLITATGQRVTLRCSPRSGDLSVYWYQQSLDQGLQFLIQYYNGEERAKGNILERFSAQQFPDLHSELNLSSLELGDSALYFCASSATPTGLNYGYTFGSGTRLTVV.

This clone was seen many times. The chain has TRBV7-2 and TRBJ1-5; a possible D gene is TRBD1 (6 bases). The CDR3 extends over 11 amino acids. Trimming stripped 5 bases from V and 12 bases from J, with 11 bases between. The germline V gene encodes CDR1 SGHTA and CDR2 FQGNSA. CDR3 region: CASSDGGLQHF. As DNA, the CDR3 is TGTGCCAGCAGCGACGGGGGGCTCCAGCATTTT.

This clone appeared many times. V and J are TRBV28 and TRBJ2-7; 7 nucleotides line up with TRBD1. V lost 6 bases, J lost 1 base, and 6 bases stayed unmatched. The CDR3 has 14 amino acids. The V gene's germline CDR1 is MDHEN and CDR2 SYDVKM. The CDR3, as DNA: TGTGCCAGCAGCTCGACAGGGAGATCCTACGAGCAGTACTTC. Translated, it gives CASSSTGRSYEQYF.

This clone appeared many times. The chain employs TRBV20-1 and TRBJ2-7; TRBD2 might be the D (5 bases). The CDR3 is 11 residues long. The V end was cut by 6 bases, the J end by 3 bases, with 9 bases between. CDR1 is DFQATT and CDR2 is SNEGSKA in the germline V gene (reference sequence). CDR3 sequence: CSAGVSYEQYF. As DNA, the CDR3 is TGCAGTGCGGGAGTTAGCTACGAGCAGTACTTC.

The DNA for the CDR3 is TGTGCCAGCAGTGAGGGACAACTCGCTCCGCTCGCCTATGGCTACACCTTC. Protein product: CASSEGQLAPLAYGYTF. V gene TRBV25-1 combines with J gene TRBJ1-2; tentative D call: TRBD1 (6 bases). The germline gives CDR1 MGHDK, CDR2 SYGVNS. Trimming removed 3 bases at V and 4 bases at J, with 21 bases between. This CDR3 comprises 17 residues.

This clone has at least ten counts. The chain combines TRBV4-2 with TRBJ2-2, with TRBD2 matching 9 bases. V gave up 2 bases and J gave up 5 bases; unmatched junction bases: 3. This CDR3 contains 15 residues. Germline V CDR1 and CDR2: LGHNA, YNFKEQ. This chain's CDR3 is CASSQRTSDTGELFF. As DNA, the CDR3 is TGTGCCAGCAGCCAAAGGACTAGCGATACCGGGGAGCTGTTTTTT.

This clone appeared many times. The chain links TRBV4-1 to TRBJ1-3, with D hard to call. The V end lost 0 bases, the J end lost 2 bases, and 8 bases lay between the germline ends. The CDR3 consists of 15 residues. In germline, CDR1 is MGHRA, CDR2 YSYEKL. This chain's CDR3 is CASSQDHSAGNTIYF. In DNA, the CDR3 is TGCGCCAGCAGCCAAGACCATAGCGCTGGAAACACCATATATTTT.

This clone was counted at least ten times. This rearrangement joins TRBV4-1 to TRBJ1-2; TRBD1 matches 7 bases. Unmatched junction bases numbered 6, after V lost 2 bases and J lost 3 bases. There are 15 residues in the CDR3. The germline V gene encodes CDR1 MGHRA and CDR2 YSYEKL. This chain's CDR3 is CASSQPGTEDYGYTF. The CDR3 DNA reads TGCGCCAGCAGCCAACCTGGGACAGAGGACTATGGCTACACCTTC.

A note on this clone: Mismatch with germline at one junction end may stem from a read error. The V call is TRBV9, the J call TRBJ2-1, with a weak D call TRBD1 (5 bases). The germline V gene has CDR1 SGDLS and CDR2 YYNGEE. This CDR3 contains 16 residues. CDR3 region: CASSVVTGNAYDEQFF. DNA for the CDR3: TGTGCCAGCAGCGTAGTTACAGGAAATGCCTACGATGAGCAGTTCTTC. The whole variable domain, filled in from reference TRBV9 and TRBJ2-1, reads DSGVTQTPKHLITATGQRVTLRCSPRSGDLSVYWYQQSLDQGLQFLIQYYNGEERAKGNILERFSAQQFPDLHSELNLSSLELGDSALYFCASSVVTGNAYDEQFFGPGTRLTVL.

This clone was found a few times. CDR3 bases: TGTGCCAGCAGTTTAGAAGGGGGCGTTTACTATGGCTACACCTTC. Encoded protein: CASSLEGGVYYGYTF. The rearrangement uses TRBV28 and TRBJ1-2; 7 nucleotides match TRBD1. Germline CDR1 reads MDHEN; CDR2 reads SYDVKM. Trimming at V came to 2 bases and at J to 3 bases, leaving 6 bases not matched to a gene. The CDR3 is 15 amino acids.

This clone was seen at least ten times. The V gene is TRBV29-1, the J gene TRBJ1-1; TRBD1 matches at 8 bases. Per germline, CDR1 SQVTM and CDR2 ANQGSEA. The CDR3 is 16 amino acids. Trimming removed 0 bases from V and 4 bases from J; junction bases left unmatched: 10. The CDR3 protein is CSVEDRGRGLFTEAFF. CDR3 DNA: TGCAGCGTTGAAGATCGGGGCAGGGGGCTGTTCACTGAAGCTTTCTTT.

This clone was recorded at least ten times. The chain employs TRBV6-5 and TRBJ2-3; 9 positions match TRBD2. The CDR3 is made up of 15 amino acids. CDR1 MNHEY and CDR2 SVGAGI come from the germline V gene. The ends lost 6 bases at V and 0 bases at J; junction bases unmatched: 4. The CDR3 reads CASRLSGGSTDTQYF. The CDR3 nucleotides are TGTGCCAGCAGACTTAGCGGGGGAAGCACAGATACGCAGTATTTT.

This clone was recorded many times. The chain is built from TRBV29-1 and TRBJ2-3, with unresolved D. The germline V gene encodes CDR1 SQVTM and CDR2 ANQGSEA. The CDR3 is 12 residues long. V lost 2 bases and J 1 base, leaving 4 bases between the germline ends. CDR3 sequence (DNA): TGCAGCGTTGAAATAGGCACAGATACGCAGTATTTT. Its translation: CSVEIGTDTQYF.